The 22 T cell receptor beta chains below all came from one sample that was sequenced in a study of CD8+ T cells in alopecia areata. Investigators isolated RNA and reverse transcribed it into cDNA to act as the sequencing template. The table came from immunoSEQ multiplex PCR; TCRdb's copy has only in-frame clones and leaves some out. In the table there are 160,000 or so clones, 50% to 75% of which are singletons. The treatment was: oral pan-JAK inhibitor, 5-10 mg twice daily. The sample was CD4+ T cells sorted from blood, taken at roughly week 58, from a patient treated with tofacitinib. These receptors originate from a human donor with alopecia areata.

This chain uses TRBV5-6 with TRBJ1-6; D possibly corresponds to TRBD1 (6 bases). From germline, CDR1 is SGHDT and CDR2 YYEEEE. The CDR3 contains 15 residues. V shed 0 bases and J shed 7 bases, with 11 bases lying between them. The CDR3 region is CASSLAGVPNSPLHF. The CDR3 DNA sequence: TGTGCCAGCAGCTTGGCAGGGGTCCCGAATTCACCCCTCCACTTT.

This clone was seen just once. V gene TRBV29-1 combines with J gene TRBJ2-5; TRBD1 might be the D (5 bases). CDR1 is SQVTM and CDR2 is ANQGSEA in the germline V gene. Trimming removed 5 bases at V and 6 bases at J, with 22 bases between. The CDR3 is made up of 15 amino acids. CDR3 loop: CSVIWGGSPTQTQYF. The DNA for the CDR3 is TGCAGCGTTATTTGGGGCGGCTCCCCCACCCAGACCCAGTACTTC.

J is TRBJ1-1 and V is TRBV27; perhaps TRBD1 as D (6 bases). The CDR3 covers 14 residues. V was cut by 5 bases and J by 4 bases, with 14 bases left in between. Germline loops: CDR1 MNHEY, CDR2 SMNVEV (reference sequence). The CDR3 loop is CASSVRGLGTEAFF. The CDR3 nucleotides are TGTGCCAGCAGTGTTCGGGGGCTCGGCACTGAAGCTTTCTTT.

V usage is TRBV19 and J usage is TRBJ2-4; tentative D call: TRBD2 (5 bases). The V end lost 5 bases, the J end lost 5 bases, and 10 bases lay between the germline ends. The germline V gene has CDR1 LNHDA and CDR2 SQIVND (reference sequence). The CDR3 totals 13 residues. The CDR3 region is CASSSREENIQYF. In nucleotides, the CDR3 is TGTGCCAGTAGTTCCCGGGAAGAAAACATTCAGTACTTC.

The chain uses TRBV5-6 and TRBJ2-5, with unresolved D. Germline V CDR1 and CDR2: SGHDT, YYEEEE. Between the trimmed V and J ends, which lost 0 bases and 3 bases, there was a span of 3 bases. This CDR3 region has 12 residues. This chain's CDR3 is CASSLGEETQYF. In nucleotides, the CDR3 is TGTGCCAGCAGCTTGGGGGAAGAGACCCAGTACTTC.

This clone turned up a few times. The chain combines TRBV7-2 with TRBJ1-2, with D tentatively TRBD1 (6 bases). This CDR3 is 13 amino acids long. Trimming cost V 3 bases and J 2 bases, with 7 bases left between them. Germline V gives CDR1 SGHTA, CDR2 FQGNSA. The CDR3, as DNA: TGTGCCAGCAGCTTCACAGGGAACTATGGCTACACCTTC. Encoded protein: CASSFTGNYGYTF.

This chain joins TRBV29-1 and TRBJ1-6; TRBD1 matches at 8 bases. V lost 5 bases and J lost 7; bases outside the gene matches: 4. The CDR3 has 13 residues. The germline V gene encodes CDR1 SQVTM and CDR2 ANQGSEA. CDR3 sequence: CSVSDRVNSPLHF. CDR3 bases: TGCAGCGTTTCGGACAGGGTCAATTCACCCCTCCACTTT.

The CDR3 coding sequence is TGTGCCAGTGAGCCGACAGCCCTACCCTCTAACTATGGCTACACCTTC. Translating gives CASEPTALPSNYGYTF. The J gene is TRBJ1-2, the V gene TRBV19, with a weak D call TRBD1 (5 bases). Trimming shortened V by 8 bases and J by 0 bases, and 19 bases separated the two germline ends. Per germline, CDR1 LNHDA and CDR2 SQIVND (reference sequence). The CDR3 length is 16 residues.

This chain links TRBV4-2 with TRBJ1-5; D is undetermined. Germline V gene sequence: CDR1 LGHNA, CDR2 YNFKEQ. V lost 1 base, J lost 6 bases, and 4 bases lay in between. This CDR3 region has 12 residues. Here the CDR3 reads CASSQVGQPQHF. In nucleotides, the CDR3 is TGTGCCAGCAGCCAAGTAGGTCAGCCCCAGCATTTT.

The rearrangement joins TRBV29-1 to TRBJ1-1, with 9 bases fitting TRBD1. Per the germline V gene, CDR1 is SQVTM and CDR2 is ANQGSEA. V trimming: 6 bases; J trimming: 4 bases; junction bases outside the gene matches: 9. The CDR3 consists of 14 residues. Here the CDR3 DNA reads TGCAGCGTAGAACAGGGGGCGCGGGGCACTGAAGCTTTCTTT. It yields the protein CSVEQGARGTEAFF.

This clone was detected a few times. The V call is TRBV15, the J call TRBJ2-7; tentatively, D is TRBD2 (7 bases). Germline loops: CDR1 LNHNV, CDR2 YYDKDF (reference sequence). V was cut by 0 bases and J by 6 bases, with 18 bases left in between. There are 16 residues in the CDR3. DNA for the CDR3: TGTGCCACCAGCAGAGATCAGGGGAGGGCTCTGGGCGAGCAGTACTTC. This gives the protein CATSRDQGRALGEQYF.

V usage is TRBV9 and J usage is TRBJ1-1; D is perhaps TRBD1 (5 bases). Trimming cost V 0 bases and J 4 bases, with 10 bases left between them. Germline V lookup: CDR1 SGDLS, CDR2 YYNGEE. The CDR3 is 14 residues long. The CDR3: CASSVDWRGTEAFF. In nucleotides, the CDR3 is TGTGCCAGCAGCGTAGATTGGAGGGGCACTGAAGCTTTCTTT. Full variable domain (missing parts from reference TRBV9 and TRBJ1-1): DSGVTQTPKHLITATGQRVTLRCSPRSGDLSVYWYQQSLDQGLQFLIQYYNGEERAKGNILERFSAQQFPDLHSELNLSSLELGDSALYFCASSVDWRGTEAFFGQGTRLTVV.

J is TRBJ1-3 and V is TRBV7-9; D gene ambiguous. The CDR3 contains 13 residues. Per the germline V gene, CDR1 is SEHNR and CDR2 is FQNEAQ (reference sequence). Trimming took off 5 bases at V and 1 base at J, with 6 bases between the two ends. CDR3 coding DNA: TGTGCCAGCAGCCCCTGGTCTGGAAACACCATATATTTT. Residues: CASSPWSGNTIYF.

The chain carries TRBV30 and TRBJ1-5, with D possibly being TRBD1 (6 bases). Germline V gives CDR1 GTSNPN, CDR2 SVGIG (reference sequence). Trimming left V 1 base short and J 7 bases short, with 14 bases between. The CDR3 covers 14 residues. The CDR3 coding sequence is TGTGCCTGGAGTGGAGGGGGGGCCGGACAGCCCCAGCATTTT. The encoded protein is CAWSGGGAGQPQHF.

V usage is TRBV5-1 and J usage is TRBJ1-4; no reliable D call. The CDR3 loop spans 12 amino acids. From germline, CDR1 is SGHRS and CDR2 YFSETQ. The V end lost 5 bases, the J end lost 4 bases, and 6 bases lay between the germline ends. This CDR3 reads CASSGNNEKLFF. The CDR3, as DNA: TGCGCCAGCAGTGGGAATAATGAAAAACTGTTTTTT.

This chain links TRBV7-9 with TRBJ1-2, with D unclear. Germline V CDR1 and CDR2: SEHNR, FQNEAQ (reference sequence). CDR3 size: 14 residues. The germline V and J ends were trimmed by 3 bases and 4 bases, with 12 bases remaining between them. This CDR3 is CASSLSGVFYGYTF. The CDR3 nucleotides read TGTGCCAGCAGCTTGTCCGGGGTCTTCTATGGCTACACCTTC.

This clone appeared once. The V and J genes are TRBV28 and TRBJ2-5, with D perhaps TRBD1 or TRBD2 (6 bases each). Trimming left V 9 bases short and J 1 base short, with 18 bases between. This CDR3 contains 15 residues. CDR1 and CDR2 from the germline V gene are MDHEN and SYDVKM. CDR3 in DNA: TGTGCCAGGGGGGGCAGGGACGATACCCAAGAGACCCAGTACTTC. This translates into CARGGRDDTQETQYF.

This clone has a handful of counts. The chain joins TRBV15 to TRBJ1-6; perhaps TRBD1 as D (5 bases). The CDR3 consists of 16 residues. The germline V gene encodes CDR1 LNHNV and CDR2 YYDKDF (reference sequence). The ends were cut back, 3 bases at V and 0 bases at J, with 9 bases in the middle. The CDR3 DNA is TGTGCCACCAGCAGCCGACAGAGCTCCTATAATTCACCCCTCCACTTT. Amino acids: CATSSRQSSYNSPLHF.

This clone was recorded a few times. V is TRBV6-5 and J is TRBJ1-5, with 7 nucleotides matching TRBD1. Germline V gives CDR1 MNHEY, CDR2 SVGAGI. This CDR3 is 15 amino acids long. The trim removed 0 bases at V and 2 bases at J, leaving 1 base unmatched. CDR3 sequence: CASSYSGTGNQPQHF. The DNA of the CDR3 is TGTGCCAGCAGTTACTCGGGGACAGGCAATCAGCCCCAGCATTTT.

On this clone: One end of the junction does not line up with germline, which may come from a read error. The chain couples TRBV2 to TRBJ1-1, with unresolved D. The CDR3 covers 14 residues. From germline, CDR1 is SNHLY and CDR2 FYNNEI. CDR3 sequence: CASSEGPRNAEAFF. CDR3 sequence (DNA): TGTGCCAGCAGTGAAGGACCGAGGAACGCTGAAGCTTTCTTT.

This chain links TRBV6-5 with TRBJ2-7, with TRBD1 matching over 8 bases. Germline V CDR1 and CDR2: MNHEY, SVGAGI. The CDR3 is 13 amino acids. Losses at the gene ends were 7 bases for V and 9 bases for J; bases not matched to a gene: 11. CDR3 sequence: CASTSPGGAGQYF. The CDR3 DNA reads TGTGCCAGCACCAGTCCAGGGGGCGCCGGGCAGTACTTC.

This rearrangement joins TRBV6-5 to TRBJ2-3; 9 bases are shared with TRBD1. V gave up 2 bases and J gave up 5 bases; unmatched junction bases: 8. The CDR3 runs to 16 residues. Germline V gene sequence: CDR1 MNHEY, CDR2 SVGAGI. The CDR3 here is CASSYGGQGLRDTQYF. The CDR3 DNA reads TGTGCCAGCAGTTACGGGGGACAGGGACTCAGAGATACGCAGTATTTT.